Each of the 13 T cell receptor beta chains below was sequenced from the same sample in a study of blood T cell repertoires in COVID-19. Libraries were prepared by immunoSEQ multiplex PCR; TCRdb keeps only in-frame clonotypes and omits some of them. Of more than 350,000 clones listed, 75% to 90% are singletons. Input material: PBMCs or T cells enriched from blood (not recorded which). These receptors all come from a young man who had recovered from COVID-19.

The chain recombines TRBV4-2 with TRBJ1-2; D is ambiguous. Trimming removed 0 bases at V and 9 bases at J, with 14 bases between. The germline gives CDR1 LGHNA, CDR2 YNFKEQ. This CDR3 region has 14 residues. CDR3 loop: CASSQDLGDGSYTF. The CDR3 nucleotides are TGTGCCAGCAGCCAAGATTTGGGAGACGGAAGCTACACCTTC.

The V gene is TRBV29-1, the J gene TRBJ2-3; the match to TRBD2 covers 12 bases. Per the germline V gene, CDR1 is SQVTM and CDR2 is ANQGSEA. V dropped 7 bases and J dropped 0; count of bases not matched to a gene: 5. This CDR3 is built from 15 residues. The CDR3 nucleotides read TGCAGCGCGACTAGCGGGAGCACTAGCACAGATACGCAGTATTTT. Residues: CSATSGSTSTDTQYF.

V is TRBV12-3 or TRBV12-4 and J is TRBJ2-2; D unresolved. This CDR3 has 13 residues. V lost 1 base to trimming and J lost 6 bases, with 6 bases between them. The CDR3 loop is CASSLDVAGELFF. In DNA, the CDR3 is TGTGCCAGCAGTTTAGATGTCGCCGGGGAGCTGTTTTTT.

The chain joins TRBV19 to TRBJ2-1, with TRBD2 matching over 12 bases. This CDR3 has 16 residues. The V gene's germline CDR1 is LNHDA and CDR2 SQIVND (reference sequence). J was trimmed by 0 bases and V by 6 bases; bases with no gene match: 3. The CDR3 loop is CASSASGRGSYNEQFF. DNA of the CDR3: TGTGCCAGTAGCGCTAGCGGGAGGGGCTCCTACAATGAGCAGTTCTTC.

V usage is TRBV19 and J usage is TRBJ1-4; 8 nucleotides align to TRBD1. Losses at the gene ends were 5 bases for V and 6 bases for J; bases not matched to a gene: 11. Germline V gene lookup returns CDR1 LNHDA and CDR2 SQIVND (reference sequence). The CDR3 extends over 16 amino acids. In DNA, the CDR3 is TGTGCCAGTAGTCCAGGGACAGGAAGGAACCATGAAAAACTGTTTTTT. Translation gives CASSPGTGRNHEKLFF.

The genes are TRBV6-2 or TRBV6-3 and TRBJ2-1; 8 positions agree with TRBD2. Trimming took 6 bases from V and 3 from J; bases not matched to a gene: 4. The length of the CDR3 is 14 residues. Per germline, CDR1 MNHEY and CDR2 SVGEGT. The CDR3 DNA reads as TGTGCCAGCAGCGGACTAGCTGGCTACAATGAGCAGTTCTTC. The encoded protein is CASSGLAGYNEQFF.

V and J are TRBV6-1 and TRBJ2-7; a weak D match, TRBD1 (6 bases). Trimming left V 2 bases short and J 2 bases short, with 19 bases between. Per the germline V gene, CDR1 is MNHNS and CDR2 is SASEGT. The CDR3 length is 17 residues. The CDR3 coding sequence is TGTGCCAGCAGTGAAAGTGTTGAGACAGGCAAAACCTACGAGCAGTACTTC. This gives the protein CASSESVETGKTYEQYF.

The rearrangement uses TRBV27 and TRBJ2-3, with TRBD2 matching over 9 bases. The CDR3 is 16 amino acids. Per the germline V gene, CDR1 is MNHEY and CDR2 is SMNVEV (reference sequence). Unmatched junction bases numbered 6, after V lost 5 bases and J lost 0 bases. The CDR3 DNA is TGTGCCAGCAGTCCGTGGACTAGCGTTAGCACAGATACGCAGTATTTT. It encodes CASSPWTSVSTDTQYF.

The chain uses TRBV6-5 and TRBJ1-1, with no clear D. CDR3 length equals 14 residues. The V gene lost 10 bases and the J gene lost 1 base, with 16 bases spanning the gap. Germline V CDR1 and CDR2: MNHEY, SVGAGI. The CDR3 DNA reads TGTGCCACCACGTGGGTCCGGGAGAACACTGAAGCTTTCTTT. Translating it yields CATTWVRENTEAFF.

The CDR3 bases are TGTGCCAGCAGCCCGCGCAGCGAGCGGGGGGGCCTGGTAGCCAAAAACATTCAGTACTTC. It encodes CASSPRSERGGLVAKNIQYF. The V gene is TRBV6-6, the J gene TRBJ2-4; 10 bases fit TRBD2. The germline gives CDR1 MNHNY, CDR2 SVGAGI (reference sequence). The CDR3 spans 20 residues. V lost 6 bases to trimming and J lost 0 bases; unmatched junction nucleotides: 17.

V and J are TRBV7-9 and TRBJ1-5; no firm D call. Germline V gene sequence: CDR1 SEHNR, CDR2 FQNEAQ (reference sequence). The CDR3 length is 15 residues. V was clipped by 1 base and J by 2 bases, with 9 bases between them. The CDR3 sequence: CASSLVEDGNQPQHF. The CDR3 region has the DNA TGTGCCAGCAGCTTAGTTGAGGATGGCAATCAGCCCCAGCATTTT.

The V call is TRBV4-3, the J call TRBJ2-7; TRBD2 matches 9 bases. The V segment lost 4 bases and the J segment 4 bases; nucleotides outside the gene matches: 5. This CDR3 has 14 residues. From germline, CDR1 is LGHNA and CDR2 YSLEER. CDR3 DNA sequence: TGCGCCAGCAGCCGGGCGGGAGGGAGGTACGAGCAGTACTTC. Amino acid sequence: CASSRAGGRYEQYF.

The rearrangement uses TRBV19 and TRBJ1-1; 10 bases align to TRBD1. The CDR3 contains 15 residues. CDR1 and CDR2 from the germline V gene are LNHDA and SQIVND (reference sequence). V gave up 6 bases and J gave up 5 bases; unmatched junction bases: 9. CDR3 loop: CASSLSTGGLTEAFF. The CDR3 region has the DNA TGTGCCAGTAGCTTATCGACAGGGGGCTTGACTGAAGCTTTCTTT.